A single sample gave rise to the 13 T cell receptor beta chains below, sequenced in a study of breast tumors, draining lymph nodes, adjacent tissues (dated by TCRdb to 2015 to 2016). The axillary draining lymph nodes of breast cancer patients were the source of the lymph node samples. The library came from multiplex PCR. The run used an Illumina HiSeq 2000. Using fastp trimming at Q25 and MiXCR clonotype assembly, TCRdb reanalyzed the public sequencing data and kept in-frame beta chains. Rows are combined by CDR3 protein, so each entry shows the most common genes and DNA. Here the sample has 85,000 to 120,000 distinct CDR3 sequences; around 30% occur a single time. Clones ranked in the top ten supply 5.5% to 7% of the sample. Sequencing input: axillary lymph node tissue. These receptors were collected from a female donor with breast cancer. Some clones in this sample may be carry-over from other donors' samples.

As concerns this clonotype: The final CDR3 position lacks the conserved phenylalanine or tryptophan, pointing to a likely read error. No DNA is shown, since the ends of the CDR3 on it are uncertain; the CDR3 is the one TCRdb lists. This sequence joins TRBV7-9 and TRBJ2-5. Germline V gene sequence: CDR1 SEHNR, CDR2 FQNEAQ (reference sequence). The CDR3 is 9 amino acids long, termini counted. CDR3 amino acids: CASSSTQRI.

This clonotype was seen repeatedly, ten times or more. V and J are TRBV18 and TRBJ2-2, with TRBD1 as a possible D gene (6 bases). V dropped 6 bases and J dropped 4 bases, with 9 bases sitting between them. The CDR3 length is 13 residues. CDR1 and CDR2 from the germline V gene are KGHSH and LQKENI. This CDR3 reads CASSLQGTGELFF. CDR3 coding DNA: TGTGCCAGCTCTTTACAGGGCACCGGGGAGCTGTTTTTT. Together with reference TRBV18 and TRBJ2-2, the CDR3 gives the full variable domain: NAGVMQNPRHLVRRRGQEARLRCSPMKGHSHVYWYRQLPEEGLKFMVYLQKENIIDESGMPKERFSAEFPKEGPSILRIQQVVRGDSAAYFCASSLQGTGELFFGEGSRLTVL.

This clonotype occurred many times. Here the CDR3 reads CASSLTGDAVGGYTF. The CDR3 bases are TGTGCCAGCAGCTTGACAGGGGACGCGGTCGGTGGCTACACCTTC. The chain employs TRBV7-9 and TRBJ1-2, with 8 positions matching TRBD1. CDR3 length equals 15 residues. Germline CDR1 SEHNR, CDR2 FQNEAQ (reference sequence). Trimming removed 3 bases from V and 7 bases from J; junction bases left unmatched: 10.

The chain is built from TRBV9 and TRBJ1-2; TRBD1 matches at 10 bases. CDR1 is SGDLS, CDR2 YYNGEE, per germline. Unmatched junction bases numbered 6, after V lost 0 bases and J lost 7 bases. The CDR3 consists of 15 residues. CDR3 protein: CASSVGTGGKSGYTF. CDR3 DNA: TGTGCCAGCAGCGTAGGGACAGGGGGAAAGAGTGGCTACACCTTC.

The chain has TRBV7-9 and TRBJ2-7; either TRBD1 or TRBD2 may supply D (5 bases each). V gave up 3 bases and J gave up 4 bases, with 13 bases separating them. Germline V gives CDR1 SEHNR, CDR2 FQNEAQ (reference sequence). The CDR3 loop spans 14 amino acids. The CDR3 nucleotides read TGTGCCAGCAGCTTTGGGGGTGATGGGTACGAGCAGTACTTC. Residues: CASSFGGDGYEQYF.

This clonotype was detected many times. The V gene is TRBV7-9, the J gene TRBJ1-4; TRBD1 agrees at 10 bases. The CDR3 covers 14 residues. The ends lost 3 bases at V and 5 bases at J; junction bases unmatched: 0. CDR1 is SEHNR, CDR2 FQNEAQ, per germline (reference sequence). CDR3 sequence: CASSLGQGNEKLFF. CDR3 bases: TGTGCCAGCAGCTTGGGACAGGGGAATGAAAAACTGTTTTTT.

This clonotype has a single count. V is TRBV20-1 and J is TRBJ1-3; D call uncertain. V was shortened by 8 bases and J by 0 bases, with 14 bases between the two germline ends. The CDR3 loop spans 14 amino acids. The germline gives CDR1 DFQATT, CDR2 SNEGSKA (reference sequence). CDR3 coding DNA: TGCAGTTTCACACCCTCGGTCTCTGGAAACACCATATATTTT. Translated: CSFTPSVSGNTIYF.

This clonotype has a count of ten or more. The gene calls are TRBV3-1 and TRBJ2-7; the match to TRBD2 covers 8 bases. The germline gives CDR1 LGHDT, CDR2 YNNKEL (reference sequence). The CDR3 runs 16 residues. The J segment lost 0 bases and the V segment lost 3 bases, leaving 7 bases of the junction unmatched. CDR3 amino acids: CASSQGIAGSSYEQYF. CDR3 coding DNA: TGTGCCAGCAGCCAGGGAATAGCGGGGAGCTCCTACGAGCAGTACTTC.

A note on this clonotype: This clone may be a read error of a much larger clone one base away. The rearrangement joins TRBV13 to TRBJ2-1; D is unresolved. Trimming stripped 6 bases from V and 5 bases from J, with 8 bases between. From germline, CDR1 is PRHDT and CDR2 FYEKMQ (reference sequence). This CDR3 has 12 amino acids. The CDR3 region has the DNA TGTGCCAGCAGACGGCCTAACAATGAGCAGTTCTTC. Protein: CASRRPNNEQFF.

There are many counts of this clonotype. The chain recombines TRBV6-6 with TRBJ1-4; 7 bases fit TRBD1. Germline V gene data show CDR1 as MNHNY and CDR2 as SVGAGI (reference sequence). With 6 bases clipped from V and 7 bases from J, the junction kept 8 bases outside the gene matches. CDR3 length: 14 residues. The CDR3 here is CASRGTGAGEKLFF. CDR3 nucleotide sequence: TGTGCCAGCAGGGGAACAGGGGCGGGTGAAAAACTGTTTTTT.

The sample holds many counts of this clonotype. The rearrangement joins TRBV20-1 to TRBJ1-6; possibly TRBD1 for D (5 bases). With 4 bases removed from V and 6 bases from J, the gap between germline ends came to 10 bases. This CDR3 is built from 13 residues. The V gene's germline CDR1 is DFQATT and CDR2 SNEGSKA (reference sequence). In DNA, the CDR3 is TGCAGTGCTAATCATCAGGGTAATTCACCCCTCCACTTT. It encodes CSANHQGNSPLHF.

The gene calls are TRBV12-3 or TRBV12-4 and TRBJ2-5, with no clear D. Trimming left V 3 bases short and J 5 bases short, with 10 bases between. CDR3 size: 13 residues. CDR3 coding DNA: TGTGCCAGCAGTTTCTCCGACGGGGAGACCCAGTACTTC. Its translation: CASSFSDGETQYF.

This clonotype was seen repeatedly, ten times or more. This chain links TRBV18 with TRBJ2-3; D unclear. The ends were cut back, 2 bases at V and 2 bases at J, with 11 bases in the middle. Germline V gives CDR1 KGHSH, CDR2 LQKENI. The CDR3 consists of 15 residues. In DNA, the CDR3 is TGTGCCAGCTCACCATACACAGATTACACAGATACGCAGTATTTT. This gives the protein CASSPYTDYTDTQYF.